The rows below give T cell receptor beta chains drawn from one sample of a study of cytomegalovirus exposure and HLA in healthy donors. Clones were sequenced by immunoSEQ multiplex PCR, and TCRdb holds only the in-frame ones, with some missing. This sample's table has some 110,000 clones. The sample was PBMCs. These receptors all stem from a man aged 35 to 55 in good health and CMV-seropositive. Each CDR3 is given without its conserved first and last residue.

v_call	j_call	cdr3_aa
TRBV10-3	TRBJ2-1	AIKGLADYNEQF
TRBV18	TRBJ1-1	ASSPQKGLTEAF
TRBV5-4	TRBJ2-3	ASSPGTTSTDTQY
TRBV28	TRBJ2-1	ASSSYQGEAYNEQF
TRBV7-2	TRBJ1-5	ASSLALPQPQH
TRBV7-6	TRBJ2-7	ASSLGPFRTNSYEQY
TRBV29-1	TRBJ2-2	SVRGPGRANTGELF
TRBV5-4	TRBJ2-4	ASSLVTGEAKNIQY
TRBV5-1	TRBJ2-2	ASSLTVPANTGELF
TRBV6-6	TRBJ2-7	ASRAGHLTYEQY
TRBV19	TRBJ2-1	ASSFDRGSYNEQF
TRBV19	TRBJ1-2	ASTSSGSYT
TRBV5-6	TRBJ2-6	ASSFRFGTGSSGANVLT
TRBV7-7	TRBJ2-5	ASSLGGLAGFSQETQY
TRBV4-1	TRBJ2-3	ASSQEVFRVAGVSDTQY
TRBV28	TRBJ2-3	ASTTTDTQY
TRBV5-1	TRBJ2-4	ASSSETGRNIQY
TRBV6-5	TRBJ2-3	ASSEGLITDTQY
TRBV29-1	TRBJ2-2	SVTPGQITGELF
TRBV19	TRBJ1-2	ASSIQGISGYT
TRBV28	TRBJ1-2	AIATGGRGYT
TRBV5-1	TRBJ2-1	ASSSLSTSGIGGEQF
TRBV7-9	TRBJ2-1	ASSSGTSVYNEQF
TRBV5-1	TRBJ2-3	ASSGRGQGATDTQY
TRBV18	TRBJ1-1	ASSPPRVSGTEAF
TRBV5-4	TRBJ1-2	ASNRDSYGYT
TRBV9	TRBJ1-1	ASSGQVNTEAF